One sample yielded the 2 T cell receptor beta chains listed below, sequenced in a study of cytomegalovirus exposure and HLA in healthy donors. 13 Jbeta primers and 60 Vbeta primers were used for the PCR. Clones were read by immunoSEQ multiplex PCR, and TCRdb kept only the in-frame ones, dropping some. The repertoire has 150,000 to 200,000 clones, about 85% of them found once; the top ten carry approximately 2.5%. The material sequenced was PBMCs. These receptors all stem from a man between 25 and 39 years old in good health and CMV-seropositive.

The CDR3: CASSPSGGAFNYGYTF. The CDR3 nucleotides are TGTGCCAGCAGCCCCTCGGGGGGCGCCTTTAACTATGGCTACACCTTC. The chain is built from TRBV7-3 and TRBJ1-2; perhaps TRBD1 as D (6 bases). CDR1 SGHTA and CDR2 FQGTGA come from the germline V gene. Trimming took off 5 bases at V and 1 base at J, with 17 bases between the two ends. CDR3 length: 16 amino acids.

The V and J genes are TRBV15 and TRBJ2-7; a possible D gene is TRBD1 (5 bases). Germline V gene sequence: CDR1 LNHNV, CDR2 YYDKDF (reference sequence). Trimming cost V 0 bases and J 5 bases, with 14 bases left between them. This CDR3 contains 15 residues. The CDR3 loop is CATSRERLGQDEQYV. CDR3 DNA: TGTGCCACCAGCAGAGAAAGGCTGGGGCAGGACGAGCAGTACGTC.